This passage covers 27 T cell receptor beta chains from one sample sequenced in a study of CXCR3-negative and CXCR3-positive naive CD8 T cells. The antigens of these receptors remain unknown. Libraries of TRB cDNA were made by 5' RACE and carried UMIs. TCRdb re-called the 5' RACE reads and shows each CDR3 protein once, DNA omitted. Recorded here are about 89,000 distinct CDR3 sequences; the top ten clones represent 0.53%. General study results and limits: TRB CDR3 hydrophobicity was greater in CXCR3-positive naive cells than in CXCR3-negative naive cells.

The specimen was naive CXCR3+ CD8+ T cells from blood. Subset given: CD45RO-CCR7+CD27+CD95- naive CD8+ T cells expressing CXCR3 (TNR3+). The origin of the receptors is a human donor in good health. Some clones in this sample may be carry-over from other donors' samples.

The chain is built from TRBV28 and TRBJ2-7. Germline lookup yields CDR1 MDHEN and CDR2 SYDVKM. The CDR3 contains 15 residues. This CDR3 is CASRTLREDSYEQYF.

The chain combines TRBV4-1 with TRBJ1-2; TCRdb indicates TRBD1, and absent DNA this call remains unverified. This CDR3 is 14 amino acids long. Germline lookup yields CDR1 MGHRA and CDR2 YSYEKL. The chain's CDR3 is CASSQVTGFYGYTF.

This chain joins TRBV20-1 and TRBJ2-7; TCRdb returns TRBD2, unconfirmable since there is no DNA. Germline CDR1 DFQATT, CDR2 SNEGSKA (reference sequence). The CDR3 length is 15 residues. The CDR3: CSARSLAAGLREQYF.

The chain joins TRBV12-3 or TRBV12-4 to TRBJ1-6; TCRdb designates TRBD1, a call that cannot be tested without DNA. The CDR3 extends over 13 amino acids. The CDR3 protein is CASGAGGHSPLHF.

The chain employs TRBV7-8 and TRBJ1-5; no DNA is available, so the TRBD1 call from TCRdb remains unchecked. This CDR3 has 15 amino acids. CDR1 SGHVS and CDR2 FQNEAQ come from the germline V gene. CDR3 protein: CASSLGQGADQPQHF.

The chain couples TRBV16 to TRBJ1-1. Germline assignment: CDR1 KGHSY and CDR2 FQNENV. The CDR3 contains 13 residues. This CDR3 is CASSQSTERKAFF.

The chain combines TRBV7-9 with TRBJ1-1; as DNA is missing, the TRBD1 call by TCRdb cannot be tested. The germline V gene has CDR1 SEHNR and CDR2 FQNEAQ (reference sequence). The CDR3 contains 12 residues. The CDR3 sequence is CASSWGKPEAFF. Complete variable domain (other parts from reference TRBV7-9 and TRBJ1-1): DTGVSQNPRHKITKRGQNVTFRCDPISEHNRLYWYRQTLGQGPEFLTYFQNEAQLEKSRLLSDRFSAERPKGSFSTLEIQRTEQGDSAMYLCASSWGKPEAFFGQGTRLTVV.

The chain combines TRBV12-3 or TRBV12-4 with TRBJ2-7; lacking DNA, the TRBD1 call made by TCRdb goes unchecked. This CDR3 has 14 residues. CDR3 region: CASSLATGSYEQYF.

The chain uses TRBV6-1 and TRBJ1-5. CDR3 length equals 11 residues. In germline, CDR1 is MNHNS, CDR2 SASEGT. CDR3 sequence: CASSDVQPQHF.

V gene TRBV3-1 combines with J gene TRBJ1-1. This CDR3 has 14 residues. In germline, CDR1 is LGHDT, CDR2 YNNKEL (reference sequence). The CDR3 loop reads CASSQDGGVTEAFF.

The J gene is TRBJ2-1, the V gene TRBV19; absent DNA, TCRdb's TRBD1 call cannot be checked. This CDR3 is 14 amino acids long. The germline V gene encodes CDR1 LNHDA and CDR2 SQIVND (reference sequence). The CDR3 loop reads CASSMGAAYNEQFF.

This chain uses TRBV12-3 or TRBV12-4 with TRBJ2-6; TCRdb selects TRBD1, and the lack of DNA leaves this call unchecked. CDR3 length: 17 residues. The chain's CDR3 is CASSLGGYSSGANVLTF.

Here the CDR3 reads CASSHPDGPYEQYF. The chain joins TRBV7-9 to TRBJ2-7. The CDR3 runs 14 residues. CDR1 SEHNR and CDR2 FQNEAQ come from the germline V gene (reference sequence).

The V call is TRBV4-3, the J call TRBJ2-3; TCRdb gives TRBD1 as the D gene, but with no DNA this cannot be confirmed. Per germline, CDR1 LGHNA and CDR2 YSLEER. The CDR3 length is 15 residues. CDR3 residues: CASSHGRGGPDTQYF.

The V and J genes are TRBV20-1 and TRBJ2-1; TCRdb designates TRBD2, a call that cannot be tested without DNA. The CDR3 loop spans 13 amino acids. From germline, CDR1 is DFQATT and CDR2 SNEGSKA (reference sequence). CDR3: CTVGGGGFHEQFF.

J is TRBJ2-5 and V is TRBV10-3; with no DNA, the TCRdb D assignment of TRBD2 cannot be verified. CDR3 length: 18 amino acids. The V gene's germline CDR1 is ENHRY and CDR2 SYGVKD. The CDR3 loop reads CAISGHERLAGDQETQYF.

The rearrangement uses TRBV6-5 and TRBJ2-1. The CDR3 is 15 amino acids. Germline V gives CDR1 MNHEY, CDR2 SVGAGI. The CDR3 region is CASSHDLSSYNEQFF.

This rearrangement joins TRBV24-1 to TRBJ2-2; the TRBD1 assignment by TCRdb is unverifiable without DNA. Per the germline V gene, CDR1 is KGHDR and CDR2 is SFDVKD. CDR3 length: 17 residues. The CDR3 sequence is CATSDFLGTGNTGELFF.

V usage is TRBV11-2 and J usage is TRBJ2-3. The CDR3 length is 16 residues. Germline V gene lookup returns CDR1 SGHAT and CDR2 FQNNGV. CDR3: CASTKAQGLWTDTQYF.

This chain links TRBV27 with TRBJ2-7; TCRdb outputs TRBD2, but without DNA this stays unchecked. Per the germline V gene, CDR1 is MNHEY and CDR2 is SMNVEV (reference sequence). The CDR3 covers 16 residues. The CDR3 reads CASSLEGTSGTYEQYF.

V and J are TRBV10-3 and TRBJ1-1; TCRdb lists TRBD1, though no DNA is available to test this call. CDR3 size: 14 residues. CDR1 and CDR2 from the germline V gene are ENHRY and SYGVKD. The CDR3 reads CAIATAGGRTEAFF.

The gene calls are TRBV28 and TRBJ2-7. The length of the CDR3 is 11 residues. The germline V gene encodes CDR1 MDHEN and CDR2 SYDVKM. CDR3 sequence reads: CASTERYEQYF.

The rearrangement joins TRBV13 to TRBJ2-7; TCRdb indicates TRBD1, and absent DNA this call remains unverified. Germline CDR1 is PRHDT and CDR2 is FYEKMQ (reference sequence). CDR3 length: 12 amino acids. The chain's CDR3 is CASSQGTGEQYF.

The CDR3 is CASSLTGARWGWSSGANVLTF. The chain carries TRBV28 and TRBJ2-6; as DNA is missing, the TRBD1 call by TCRdb cannot be tested. This CDR3 contains 21 residues. Germline lookup yields CDR1 MDHEN and CDR2 SYDVKM.

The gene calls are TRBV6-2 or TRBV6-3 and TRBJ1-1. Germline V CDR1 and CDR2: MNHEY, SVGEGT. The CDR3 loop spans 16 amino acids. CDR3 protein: CASRLTVLDWDTEAFF.

CDR3 loop: CASSSGLYNSPLHF. The chain links TRBV12-3 or TRBV12-4 to TRBJ1-6. The CDR3 sequence is 14 residues long.

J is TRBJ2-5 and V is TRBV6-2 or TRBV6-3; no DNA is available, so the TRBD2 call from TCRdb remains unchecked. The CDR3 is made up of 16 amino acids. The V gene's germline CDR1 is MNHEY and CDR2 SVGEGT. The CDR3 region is CASTGLAGKGQETQYF.